These T cell receptor beta chains were read from a single sample in a study of blood T cell repertoires in COVID-19. Some clones are missing from TCRdb's copy, which holds only in-frame ones; the method was immunoSEQ multiplex PCR. The repertoire consists of some 16,000 clones, with 86% occurring once and the leading ten covering 40% to 60%. The sequenced material came from peripheral blood. The origin of the receptors is a man in his fifties or sixties with acute or convalescent COVID-19. Each CDR3 is given with its conserved first and last residue. The D gene is left open where the match is weak. Clone size is given for some rows only: seen once, a few or many times, or a class if the clone is expanded.

D gene: .
clone size: .
V gene: TRBV12-3/TRBV12-4
CDR3 length: 13
J gene: TRBJ1-5
CDR3 protein: CASSLSVAQPQHF
CDR3 DNA: TGTGCCAGCAGTTTGAGTGTTGCTCAGCCCCAGCATTTT

D gene: TRBD1
clone size: .
V gene: TRBV6-5
CDR3 length: 15
J gene: TRBJ2-7
CDR3 protein: CASSYSGQGAYEQYF
CDR3 DNA: TGTGCCAGCAGTTACTCCGGACAGGGGGCATACGAGCAGTACTTC

D gene: TRBD2
clone size: .
V gene: TRBV7-8
CDR3 length: 16
J gene: TRBJ2-5
CDR3 protein: CASRGLAGALQETQYF
CDR3 DNA: TGTGCCAGCAGGGGACTAGCGGGGGCCTTACAAGAGACCCAGTACTTC

D gene: .
clone size: .
V gene: TRBV11-2
CDR3 length: 13
J gene: TRBJ2-1
CDR3 protein: CASSLGLANEQFF
CDR3 DNA: TGTGCCAGCAGCTTAGGTCTAGCAAATGAGCAGTTCTTC

D gene: .
clone size: .
V gene: TRBV5-4
CDR3 length: 14
J gene: TRBJ2-4
CDR3 protein: CASSPTDARNIQYF
CDR3 DNA: TGTGCCAGCAGCCCGACTGACGCCAGAAACATTCAGTACTTC

D gene: TRBD1
clone size: .
V gene: TRBV5-1
CDR3 length: 18
J gene: TRBJ1-6
CDR3 protein: CASSSNSRTGWVDSPLHF
CDR3 DNA: TGCGCCAGCAGCTCCAACTCACGGACAGGGTGGGTCGATTCACCCCTCCACTTT

D gene: .
clone size: once
V gene: TRBV6-5
CDR3 length: 15
J gene: TRBJ2-7
CDR3 protein: CASSYSTVDSYEQYF
CDR3 DNA: TGTGCCAGCAGTTATTCGACAGTCGACTCCTACGAGCAGTACTTC

D gene: TRBD1
clone size: .
V gene: TRBV7-2
CDR3 length: 13
J gene: TRBJ1-2
CDR3 protein: CASSLATGDGYTF
CDR3 DNA: TGTGCCAGCAGCTTAGCGACAGGGGATGGCTACACCTTC

D gene: .
clone size: .
V gene: TRBV11-3
CDR3 length: 13
J gene: TRBJ2-3
CDR3 protein: CASSLGVSGTQYF
CDR3 DNA: TGTGCCAGCAGCTTAGGGGTATCGGGTACGCAGTATTTT

D gene: TRBD1
clone size: .
V gene: TRBV5-1
CDR3 length: 13
J gene: TRBJ2-5
CDR3 protein: CASRLQGRETQYF
CDR3 DNA: TGCGCCAGCAGATTACAGGGGCGTGAGACCCAGTACTTC

D gene: .
clone size: once
V gene: TRBV30
CDR3 length: 12
J gene: TRBJ2-1
CDR3 protein: CAWSVKRNEQFF
CDR3 DNA: TGTGCCTGGAGTGTAAAGAGGAATGAGCAGTTCTTC

D gene: .
clone size: once
V gene: TRBV27
CDR3 length: 13
J gene: TRBJ2-1
CDR3 protein: CASSHEGRQEQFF
CDR3 DNA: TGTGCCAGCAGCCATGAGGGCCGGCAGGAGCAGTTCTTC

D gene: .
clone size: .
V gene: TRBV4-3
CDR3 length: 15
J gene: TRBJ2-2
CDR3 protein: CASSPRLGGAGELFF
CDR3 DNA: TGCGCCAGCAGCCCCCGACTAGGGGGGGCCGGGGAGCTGTTTTTT

D gene: TRBD1
clone size: .
V gene: TRBV5-6
CDR3 length: 17
J gene: TRBJ2-2
CDR3 protein: CASSFHGRGREGGELFF
CDR3 DNA: TGTGCCAGCAGCTTTCATGGCAGGGGGCGCGAGGGCGGGGAGCTGTTTTTT

D gene: TRBD2
clone size: .
V gene: TRBV18
CDR3 length: 16
J gene: TRBJ2-3
CDR3 protein: CASSPRLAGATDTQYF
CDR3 DNA: TGTGCCAGCTCACCTAGACTAGCGGGAGCGACAGATACGCAGTATTTT

D gene: .
clone size: .
V gene: TRBV6-2/TRBV6-3
CDR3 length: 17
J gene: TRBJ2-4
CDR3 protein: CASSYSEGSDAKNIQYF
CDR3 DNA: TGTGCCAGCAGTTACTCGGAGGGGTCTGATGCCAAAAACATTCAGTACTTC

D gene: .
clone size: .
V gene: TRBV19
CDR3 length: 14
J gene: TRBJ1-5
CDR3 protein: CACNLGYCAQPQHF
CDR3 DNA: TGTGCCTGTAATTTGGGCTACTGTGCCCAGCCCCAGCATTTT

D gene: TRBD2
clone size: few
V gene: TRBV13
CDR3 length: 14
J gene: TRBJ2-5
CDR3 protein: CASTSGGWEETQYF
CDR3 DNA: TGTGCCAGCACCTCGGGGGGGTGGGAGGAGACCCAGTACTTC

D gene: .
clone size: .
V gene: TRBV5-1
CDR3 length: 16
J gene: TRBJ1-4
CDR3 protein: CASSLGAGFTNEKLFF
CDR3 DNA: TGCGCCAGCAGCTTGGGGGCAGGGTTCACTAATGAAAAACTGTTTTTT

D gene: TRBD2
clone size: .
V gene: TRBV9
CDR3 length: 13
J gene: TRBJ2-1
CDR3 protein: CASSVELAGPRVF
CDR3 DNA: TGTGCCAGCAGCGTAGAGCTAGCGGGTCCTAGGGTCTTC

D gene: .
clone size: .
V gene: TRBV27
CDR3 length: 18
J gene: TRBJ2-3
CDR3 protein: CASSLSAGTRSSTDTQYF
CDR3 DNA: TGTGCCAGCAGTTTATCGGCCGGTACGCGGAGCAGCACAGATACGCAGTATTTT

D gene: .
clone size: once
V gene: TRBV10-3
CDR3 length: 13
J gene: TRBJ1-1
CDR3 protein: CAISEDRNTEAFF
CDR3 DNA: TGTGCCATCAGTGAGGACAGAAACACTGAAGCTTTCTTT

D gene: TRBD1
clone size: .
V gene: TRBV28
CDR3 length: 14
J gene: TRBJ2-7
CDR3 protein: CASTTGGAVYEQYF
CDR3 DNA: TGTGCCAGCACCACAGGGGGCGCCGTCTACGAGCAGTACTTC

D gene: TRBD2
clone size: .
V gene: TRBV7-8
CDR3 length: 15
J gene: TRBJ2-2
CDR3 protein: CASSRGGPNTGELFF
CDR3 DNA: TGTGCCAGCAGCCGCGGGGGGCCGAACACCGGGGAGCTGTTTTTT

D gene: TRBD2
clone size: .
V gene: TRBV25-1
CDR3 length: 14
J gene: TRBJ2-1
CDR3 protein: CASSEPSGSNEQFF
CDR3 DNA: TGTGCCAGCAGTGAGCCTAGCGGGAGTAATGAGCAGTTCTTC

D gene: .
clone size: .
V gene: TRBV5-4
CDR3 length: 15
J gene: TRBJ1-5
CDR3 protein: CASSLPGAGNQPQHF
CDR3 DNA: TGTGCCAGCAGCTTGCCAGGGGCGGGCAATCAGCCCCAGCATTTT

D gene: .
clone size: .
V gene: TRBV20-1
CDR3 length: 13
J gene: TRBJ1-1
CDR3 protein: CSASWEPNTEAFF
CDR3 DNA: TGCAGTGCTAGTTGGGAGCCGAACACTGAAGCTTTCTTT

D gene: TRBD2
clone size: .
V gene: TRBV11-3
CDR3 length: 16
J gene: TRBJ2-5
CDR3 protein: CASSLRTGGGGETQYF
CDR3 DNA: TGTGCCAGCAGCTTAAGGACGGGGGGAGGAGGAGAGACCCAGTACTTC

D gene: .
clone size: .
V gene: TRBV30
CDR3 length: 17
J gene: TRBJ2-7
CDR3 protein: CAWSPAFMQGQAYEQYF
CDR3 DNA: TGTGCCTGGAGTCCGGCCTTCATGCAGGGGCAAGCCTACGAGCAGTACTTC

D gene: TRBD1
clone size: .
V gene: TRBV5-1
CDR3 length: 16
J gene: TRBJ1-2
CDR3 protein: CASSLTLTGGAYGYTF
CDR3 DNA: TGCGCCAGCAGCTTAACGTTGACAGGGGGCGCCTATGGCTACACCTTC

D gene: .
clone size: .
V gene: TRBV7-2
CDR3 length: 14
J gene: TRBJ2-5
CDR3 protein: CASSLLGGRETQYF
CDR3 DNA: TGTGCCAGCAGCTTATTAGGAGGGAGGGAGACCCAGTACTTC

D gene: TRBD1
clone size: .
V gene: TRBV27
CDR3 length: 15
J gene: TRBJ1-5
CDR3 protein: CASSLSRQGRQPQHF
CDR3 DNA: TGTGCCAGCAGTTTATCGCGACAGGGAAGGCAGCCCCAGCATTTT

D gene: TRBD2
clone size: .
V gene: TRBV2
CDR3 length: 15
J gene: TRBJ2-1
CDR3 protein: CASSREAGEGNEQFF
CDR3 DNA: TGTGCCAGCAGTAGAGAAGCGGGAGAAGGTAATGAGCAGTTCTTC

D gene: TRBD1
clone size: .
V gene: TRBV2
CDR3 length: 14
J gene: TRBJ2-7
CDR3 protein: CASSARTGLYEQYF
CDR3 DNA: TGTGCCAGCAGTGCCAGGACAGGGCTCTACGAGCAGTACTTC

D gene: .
clone size: once
V gene: TRBV15
CDR3 length: 16
J gene: TRBJ1-2
CDR3 protein: CATSRDRDSRVYGYTF
CDR3 DNA: TGTGCCACCAGCAGAGATAGGGACTCGCGAGTTTATGGCTACACCTTC

D gene: TRBD2
clone size: .
V gene: TRBV6-5
CDR3 length: 14
J gene: TRBJ2-7
CDR3 protein: CASSYLGLSYEQYF
CDR3 DNA: TGTGCCAGCAGTTACTTGGGACTATCCTACGAGCAGTACTTC

D gene: TRBD2
clone size: .
V gene: TRBV3-1/TRBV3-2
CDR3 length: 17
J gene: TRBJ2-5
CDR3 protein: CASSQLTSGRYMETQYF
CDR3 DNA: TGTGCCAGCAGCCAACTGACTAGCGGGAGATATATGGAGACCCAGTACTTC

D gene: TRBD1
clone size: .
V gene: TRBV30
CDR3 length: 13
J gene: TRBJ1-2
CDR3 protein: CAWRGQGTAGYTF
CDR3 DNA: TGTGCCTGGAGGGGACAGGGGACGGCCGGCTACACCTTC

D gene: TRBD2
clone size: once
V gene: TRBV9
CDR3 length: 15
J gene: TRBJ2-5
CDR3 protein: CASSVVPSGQETQYF
CDR3 DNA: TGTGCCAGCAGCGTAGTGCCTAGCGGTCAAGAGACCCAGTACTTC

D gene: TRBD1
clone size: .
V gene: TRBV6-5
CDR3 length: 15
J gene: TRBJ1-2
CDR3 protein: CASSLTGTDLYGYTF
CDR3 DNA: TGTGCCAGCAGTTTAACCGGGACAGACCTCTATGGCTACACCTTC

D gene: TRBD2
clone size: .
V gene: TRBV7-9
CDR3 length: 14
J gene: TRBJ2-1
CDR3 protein: CASSLLSSGSGEFF
CDR3 DNA: TGTGCCAGCAGCCTCCTTAGTAGCGGGAGTGGGGAGTTCTTC

D gene: TRBD1
clone size: .
V gene: TRBV5-1
CDR3 length: 19
J gene: TRBJ1-2
CDR3 protein: CASSRGTGGEPLANYGYTF
CDR3 DNA: TGCGCCAGCAGCCGGGGGACAGGGGGTGAACCCCTAGCTAACTATGGCTACACCTTC

D gene: .
clone size: .
V gene: TRBV7-7
CDR3 length: 14
J gene: TRBJ2-2
CDR3 protein: CASSMGQNTGELFF
CDR3 DNA: TGTGCTAGCAGCATGGGACAGAACACCGGGGAGCTGTTTTTT

D gene: TRBD2
clone size: .
V gene: TRBV10-2
CDR3 length: 16
J gene: TRBJ2-7
CDR3 protein: CASSGFGTSQSYEQYF
CDR3 DNA: TGCGCCAGCAGCGGTTTTGGGACTAGCCAGTCCTACGAGCAGTACTTC

D gene: TRBD2
clone size: .
V gene: TRBV6-2/TRBV6-3
CDR3 length: 16
J gene: TRBJ2-5
CDR3 protein: CASSPGLAGGLETQYF
CDR3 DNA: TGTGCCAGCAGCCCCGGACTAGCGGGGGGGCTTGAGACCCAGTACTTC

D gene: .
clone size: .
V gene: TRBV10-3
CDR3 length: 14
J gene: TRBJ1-1
CDR3 protein: CAISESWGGTEAFF
CDR3 DNA: TGTGCCATCAGTGAGTCGTGGGGGGGAACTGAAGCTTTCTTT

D gene: TRBD2
clone size: .
V gene: TRBV4-1
CDR3 length: 15
J gene: TRBJ2-1
CDR3 protein: CASSQGTSHDNEQFF
CDR3 DNA: TGCGCCAGCAGCCAGGGGACTAGCCATGACAATGAGCAGTTCTTC

D gene: .
clone size: few
V gene: TRBV7-2
CDR3 length: 14
J gene: TRBJ1-1
CDR3 protein: CASSIVRGGTEAFF
CDR3 DNA: TGTGCCAGCAGCATTGTCAGGGGCGGGACTGAAGCTTTCTTT

D gene: TRBD2
clone size: .
V gene: TRBV18
CDR3 length: 17
J gene: TRBJ2-5
CDR3 protein: CASSPSASGRAPETQYF
CDR3 DNA: TGTGCCAGCTCACCCTCCGCCAGCGGGAGGGCCCCAGAGACCCAGTACTTC

D gene: TRBD2
clone size: .
V gene: TRBV3-1/TRBV3-2
CDR3 length: 13
J gene: TRBJ2-3
CDR3 protein: CASSQRGVDTQYF
CDR3 DNA: TGTGCCAGCAGTCAGCGGGGGGTTGATACGCAGTATTTT

D gene: .
clone size: .
V gene: TRBV28
CDR3 length: 15
J gene: TRBJ1-6
CDR3 protein: CASSFQGDYNSPLHF
CDR3 DNA: TGTGCCAGCAGTTTTCAAGGGGACTATAATTCACCCCTCCACTTT

D gene: .
clone size: .
V gene: TRBV3-1/TRBV3-2
CDR3 length: 15
J gene: TRBJ1-2
CDR3 protein: CASRRSGVKVGGYTF
CDR3 DNA: TGTGCCAGCAGACGCAGCGGGGTTAAGGTGGGGGGCTACACCTTC

D gene: TRBD1
clone size: .
V gene: TRBV3-1/TRBV3-2
CDR3 length: 16
J gene: TRBJ2-3
CDR3 protein: CASSHLDRSSTDTQYF
CDR3 DNA: TGTGCCAGCAGCCACTTGGACAGGAGTAGCACAGATACGCAGTATTTT

D gene: .
clone size: .
V gene: TRBV28
CDR3 length: 14
J gene: TRBJ2-1
CDR3 protein: CASSPRGRTNEQFF
CDR3 DNA: TGTGCCAGCAGCCCGAGGGGGAGAACGAATGAGCAGTTCTTC